This T cell receptor beta chain emerged from a study of identical twins. Germline loops: CDR1 LGHDT, CDR2 YNNKEL (reference sequence). The V gene end was trimmed by 3 bases and the J gene end by 4 bases; junction bases not matched to a gene: 6. The CDR3 length is 15 residues. One entry per CDR3 protein results from TCRdb running MiXCR on the 5' RACE reads. The sample has 350,000 to 600,000 distinct CDR3 sequences, 14% seen once. This clonotype was counted a few times. The same sample was also studied in work on yellow fever vaccine responses in identical twins.

The chain has TRBV3-1 and TRBJ1-5, with TRBD1 matching over 7 bases. Sample: CD4+ T cells sorted from blood. The sequence derives from a woman aged 18-29 years in good health. The CDR3 DNA follows: TGTGCCAGCAGCCAGACAGGGAAAACGAATCAGCCCCAGCATTTT. This sequence encodes CASSQTGKTNQPQHF.